Shown below are 22 T cell receptor beta chains from a single sample sequenced in a study of T cell responses to AZD1222 COVID-19 vaccine. Measured with immunoSEQ multiplex PCR; TCRdb has only the in-frame clones, and not every one. The data contain more than 140,000 clones, roughly 90% of them seen just once; the ten biggest clones take up under 3.5%. This specimen was peripheral blood, taken on day 0 of AZD1222 vaccination. The receptor source for this set is an adult in good health.

In its sample, this clone was seen many times. This sequence joins TRBV7-2 and TRBJ2-1, with D tentatively TRBD2 (9 bases). V was cut by 2 bases and J by 8 bases, with 22 bases left in between. Germline loops: CDR1 SGHTA, CDR2 FQGNSA. CDR3 length equals 17 residues. This CDR3 is CASSLSTGAGGLYEQFF. CDR3 sequence (DNA): TGTGCCAGCAGCTTATCGACAGGGGCGGGAGGGTTGTATGAGCAGTTCTTC.

The chain uses TRBV5-5 and TRBJ1-5; 8 positions agree with TRBD1. CDR1 and CDR2 from the germline V gene are SGHKS and YYEKEE (reference sequence). V trimming: 4 bases; J trimming: 6 bases; junction bases outside the gene matches: 9. This CDR3 has 15 residues. CDR3 sequence reads: CASSDRGDRTQPQHF. The CDR3 DNA is TGTGCCAGCAGCGACAGGGGCGACCGCACTCAGCCCCAGCATTTT.

The chain carries TRBV18 and TRBJ1-5, with D hard to call. CDR1 is KGHSH and CDR2 is LQKENI in the germline V gene. Deletions cut 3 bases from V and 1 base from J, with 10 bases between. The CDR3 consists of 15 residues. Written as DNA, the CDR3 is TGTGCCAGCTCACCTCGACCGGGAAGCAATCAGCCCCAGCATTTT. Protein sequence: CASSPRPGSNQPQHF. The variable domain in full, with the rest retrieved from reference TRBV18 and TRBJ1-5, is NAGVMQNPRHLVRRRGQEARLRCSPMKGHSHVYWYRQLPEEGLKFMVYLQKENIIDESGMPKERFSAEFPKEGPSILRIQQVVRGDSAAYFCASSPRPGSNQPQHFGDGTRLSIL.

This chain joins TRBV18 and TRBJ1-2, with 11 bases identical to TRBD1. Germline CDR1 is KGHSH and CDR2 is LQKENI. V gave up 1 base and J gave up 7 bases; unmatched junction bases: 2. The CDR3 runs to 14 residues. The CDR3 region has the DNA TGTGCCAGCTCACCACGGACAGGGGGCGGTGGCTACACCTTC. Its protein is CASSPRTGGGGYTF.

This chain connects TRBV19 to TRBJ1-5; D is undetermined. V was trimmed by 3 bases and J by 5 bases, leaving 17 bases between them. The germline V gene encodes CDR1 LNHDA and CDR2 SQIVND (reference sequence). This CDR3 is built from 16 residues. In nucleotides, the CDR3 is TGTGCCAGTAGTATTGTGACTTCGGGGAATCATCAGCCCCAGCATTTT. Translated: CASSIVTSGNHQPQHF.

The chain has TRBV19 and TRBJ1-2, with D possibly matching TRBD1 (6 bases). The CDR3 consists of 13 residues. Deletions cut 5 bases from V and 4 bases from J, with 11 bases between. Germline V gives CDR1 LNHDA, CDR2 SQIVND (reference sequence). CDR3 residues: CASSLQGAYGYTF. In DNA form, the CDR3 reads TGTGCCAGTAGTCTACAGGGTGCCTATGGCTACACCTTC. The whole variable domain, filled in from reference TRBV19 and TRBJ1-2, reads DGGITQSPKYLFRKEGQNVTLSCEQNLNHDAMYWYRQDPGQGLRLIYYSQIVNDFQKGDIAEGYSVSREKKESFPLTVTSAQKNPTAFYLCASSLQGAYGYTFGSGTRLTVV.

This clone was seen a handful of times. The CDR3 coding sequence is TGCGCCAGCAGCCCGCGCTTTTGGGCGAGTGAGCAGTTCTTC. It is translated as CASSPRFWASEQFF. This chain uses TRBV5-1 with TRBJ2-1; D gene uncertain. The CDR3 has 14 amino acids. Germline assignment: CDR1 SGHRS and CDR2 YFSETQ. V was trimmed by 4 bases and J by 9 bases, leaving 17 bases between them.

This clone was observed a handful of times. This chain uses TRBV2 with TRBJ2-2; either TRBD1 or TRBD2 may fit D (6 bases each). CDR1 and CDR2 (germline): SNHLY, FYNNEI. V was shortened by 4 bases and J by 5 bases, with 20 bases between the two germline ends. The CDR3 is 17 residues long. CDR3 sequence: CASSARHVGGHTGELFF. Written as DNA, the CDR3 is TGTGCCAGCAGTGCCCGCCACGTGGGGGGACATACCGGGGAGCTGTTTTTT.

The V gene is TRBV5-1, the J gene TRBJ2-7, with 7 bases aligning to TRBD1. The V gene's germline CDR1 is SGHRS and CDR2 YFSETQ. The CDR3 sequence is 14 residues long. J was trimmed by 3 bases and V by 2 bases; bases with no gene match: 5. The DNA of the CDR3 is TGCGCCAGCAGCTTTCAGGGGGATATCTACGAGCAGTACTTC. This sequence encodes CASSFQGDIYEQYF.

This chain joins TRBV30 and TRBJ1-2; D may be TRBD1 (6 bases). CDR1 is GTSNPN, CDR2 SVGIG, per germline (reference sequence). The CDR3 totals 12 residues. Trimming cost V 5 bases and J 6 bases, with 13 bases left between them. The CDR3 nucleotides are TGTGCCTGGGTCACAGGGAGGAATGGCTACACCTTC. This translates into CAWVTGRNGYTF. Variable domain in full (rest from reference TRBV30 and TRBJ1-2): SQTIHQWPATLVQPVGSPLSLECTVEGTSNPNLYWYRQAAGRGLQLLFYSVGIGQISSEVPQNLSASRPQDRQFILSSKKLLLSDSGFYLCAWVTGRNGYTFGSGTRLTVV.

This clone came up a few times. The chain is built from TRBV6-2 or TRBV6-3 and TRBJ2-7; TRBD1 might be the D (5 bases). The CDR3 loop spans 17 amino acids. V lost 0 bases to trimming and J lost 0 bases, with 15 bases between them. Germline V lookup: CDR1 MNHEY, CDR2 SVGEGT. CDR3 nucleotides: TGTGCCAGCAGTTACTCGATGAAGGGGCCAATCTCCTACGAGCAGTACTTC. This gives the protein CASSYSMKGPISYEQYF.

This chain connects TRBV10-3 to TRBJ2-7; TRBD1 agrees at 8 bases. The length of the CDR3 is 15 residues. Germline values: CDR1 ENHRY, CDR2 SYGVKD. The trim removed 2 bases at V and 2 bases at J, leaving 5 bases unmatched. The CDR3 DNA is TGTGCCATCAGTGAGGAAACAGGGGGTCCCTACGAGCAGTACTTC. Translation: CAISEETGGPYEQYF.

This chain connects TRBV7-2 to TRBJ1-2; D possibly corresponds to TRBD1 (5 bases). The CDR3 consists of 16 residues. Trimming cost V 2 bases and J 7 bases, with 20 bases left between them. Germline CDR1 is SGHTA and CDR2 is FQGNSA. The CDR3 region is CASSLTLDGPRGGYTF. CDR3 DNA sequence: TGTGCCAGCAGCTTAACCCTCGACGGCCCGAGGGGTGGCTACACCTTC.

The chain recombines TRBV18 with TRBJ2-1; TRBD2 aligns across 8 bases. The CDR3 has 17 amino acids. The germline V gene has CDR1 KGHSH and CDR2 LQKENI. V gave up 0 bases and J gave up 6 bases; unmatched junction bases: 10. In DNA, the CDR3 is TGTGCCAGCTCACCACCCATACATACCGGGACTAGCAATGAGCAGTTCTTC. Protein sequence: CASSPPIHTGTSNEQFF. The full variable domain, its missing parts supplied by reference TRBV18 and TRBJ2-1, is NAGVMQNPRHLVRRRGQEARLRCSPMKGHSHVYWYRQLPEEGLKFMVYLQKENIIDESGMPKERFSAEFPKEGPSILRIQQVVRGDSAAYFCASSPPIHTGTSNEQFFGPGTRLTVL.

The chain couples TRBV4-1 to TRBJ2-5, with TRBD2 matching over 13 bases. Trimming took 0 bases from V and 5 from J; bases not matched to a gene: 9. Germline V gene sequence: CDR1 MGHRA, CDR2 YSYEKL. The length of the CDR3 is 18 residues. The CDR3 nucleotides read TGCGCCAGCAGCCAAGAGGGACTAGCGGGAAGGCTGGGGGAGACCCAGTACTTC. This sequence encodes CASSQEGLAGRLGETQYF.

The chain uses TRBV6-5 and TRBJ2-7; 7 bases are a match to TRBD1. CDR3 size: 15 residues. The trim removed 5 bases at V and 4 bases at J, leaving 11 bases unmatched. Germline V lookup: CDR1 MNHEY, CDR2 SVGAGI. CDR3 region: CASSPRQGEKYEQYF. In nucleotides, the CDR3 is TGTGCCAGCAGTCCAAGACAGGGCGAAAAGTACGAGCAGTACTTC.

The chain recombines TRBV5-6 with TRBJ2-5; no reliable D call. The CDR3 is 13 residues long. CDR1 and CDR2 from the germline V gene are SGHDT and YYEEEE. V was clipped by 1 base and J by 3 bases, with 7 bases between them. In nucleotides, the CDR3 is TGTGCCAGCAGCTTGATGGTGGAAGAGACCCAGTACTTC. Protein: CASSLMVEETQYF.

This sequence joins TRBV28 and TRBJ2-7; 8 bases align to TRBD1. Germline lookup yields CDR1 MDHEN and CDR2 SYDVKM. The trim removed 5 bases at V and 3 bases at J, leaving 18 bases unmatched. CDR3 length: 18 amino acids. CDR3 nucleotides: TGTGCCAGCAGTCCGGCTAGGGCAGGGGGCGCGGTAGTCTACGAGCAGTACTTC. Amino acids: CASSPARAGGAVVYEQYF.

This clone was observed once. The CDR3 spells CASSPPASGSTDTQYF. In DNA, the CDR3 is TGTGCCAGCTCACCTCCCGCTAGCGGGAGCACAGATACGCAGTATTTT. The V gene is TRBV18, the J gene TRBJ2-3; 8 nucleotides line up with TRBD2. V lost 3 bases, J lost 0 bases, and 5 bases stayed unmatched. CDR1 is KGHSH, CDR2 LQKENI, per germline. The CDR3 runs 16 residues.

J is TRBJ2-6 and V is TRBV2; possible D gene TRBD1, 5 bases. Trimming took off 7 bases at V and 0 bases at J, with 16 bases between the two ends. Per the germline V gene, CDR1 is SNHLY and CDR2 is FYNNEI. This CDR3 spans 17 amino acids. DNA of the CDR3: TGTGCCAGCACCCCCAGCAGGGTTTTCTCTGGGGCCAACGTCCTGACTTTC. Its protein product is CASTPSRVFSGANVLTF.

The chain uses TRBV7-2 and TRBJ2-2; D perhaps matches TRBD1 (6 bases). The CDR3 runs to 19 residues. Trimming left V 6 bases short and J 6 bases short, with 29 bases between. Germline V gene sequence: CDR1 SGHTA, CDR2 FQGNSA. The CDR3 DNA sequence: TGTGCCAGCAGACCCACCCTGGCTCACAGGGTATTCGTGGCCGGGGAGCTGTTTTTT. Amino acid sequence: CASRPTLAHRVFVAGELFF.

The chain has TRBV11-2 and TRBJ2-3; D call uncertain. CDR1 is SGHAT, CDR2 FQNNGV, per germline. The CDR3 loop spans 15 amino acids. Trimming removed 3 bases from V and 2 bases from J, with 12 bases in between. The chain's CDR3 is CASSFSPRYTDTQYF. Written as DNA, the CDR3 is TGTGCCAGCAGCTTTTCCCCGAGGTACACAGATACGCAGTATTTT.